One T cell receptor beta chain is described in this entry. Its antigen target is currently unknown. Per-nucleotide qualities are absent, and no much larger clonotype sits a single base away. Deletion took 5 bases off V and 8 bases off J, with a span of 18 bases between the germline ends. Reading from cysteine to phenylalanine, the CDR3 counts 14 amino acids. CDR3 DNA only is kept here, 42 bases in frame from base 1. CDR1 PRHDT and CDR2 FYEKMQ were looked up in the germline V gene (reference sequence). PBMCs were separated by density centrifugation and stained for CD3, CD4 and CD8, after which CD4+ and CD8+ T cells were sorted on a FACSAria. Scalp biopsies and blood samples were provided by unaffected controls. The data belong to a study of CD8+ T cells in alopecia areata (dated by TCRdb to 2016 to 2019). At the level of the whole study: The study used high-throughput TCRbeta sequencing to examine T cell clonal expansion in alopecia areata, in both the C3H/HeJ mouse model and human patients. In humans, TCRbeta sequencing was performed on scalp tissue and on sorted CD4+ and CD8+ peripheral blood T cells from healthy controls and from patients with patchy or totalis/universalis alopecia areata. Scalp clonality was compared among normal scalp (n=4), patchy alopecia areata scalp (n=8), and alopecia totalis/universalis scalp (n=8). The RNA source kit depended on sample type: the PAXgene miRNA kit for fixed scalp, the miRNeasy kit for PBMCs, and the RNeasy kit for mouse skin. Amplification of TCRbeta CDR3 regions was done by immunoSEQ multiplex PCR using 35 Vbeta forward primers and 13 Jbeta reverse primers. On the study overall, not on this receptor specifically: Compared with normal scalp, lesional scalp, particularly in alopecia totalis/universalis, had higher clonality and more expanded CD8+ clones, which suggests antigenic drive. Scalp TCR repertoire analysis is complicated because resident alphabeta T cells in normal human skin are also sequenced, whereas mouse skin is dominated by gammadelta T cells. TCR sequences shared between patients were less clear than in mice, possibly partly because of HLA diversity in the patient population.

Library construction relied on the immunoSEQ multiplex PCR assay. To provide template for TCR sequencing, every sample had RNA extracted and reverse transcribed into cDNA. First-strand cDNA was synthesized with SuperScript III using a 2:1 mix of oligo-dT and random hexamers. A synthetic immune receptor repertoire was used to measure amplification bias, and any remaining bias was corrected computationally. Per the authors' processing: After raw reads were preprocessed to remove errors, the CDR3 was defined following IMGT conventions as running from the conserved cysteine to phenylalanine. Clonality was computed as 1 minus the Shannon entropy, with the entropy normalized by log2 of the number of productive unique TCRs. Scalp TCRbeta sequences were cross-referenced with sorted blood CD4 and CD8 repertoires so that the CD4 or CD8 identity of scalp clones could be inferred. TCRdb mirrors the immuneACCESS table, restricted to in-frame sequences. Some clones are absent from its copies; in checked studies, under half trace to an unresolved V gene, and the reason for the others is unknown. V and J calls and clone size are as listed in that table; D and trimming were resolved from the DNA. Present in this sample are about 200,000 clones, 45% to 70% of which were seen just once. The top ten clonotypes cover approximately 4.9% of the sample.

The sequenced material came from CD8+ T cells sorted from blood. This clonotype originated in a human donor in good health. The chain joins TRBV13 to TRBJ1-2; the D gene is perhaps TRBD1, on 6 matching bases. The DNA sequence is given as TGTGCCAGCAGCGCCCATACAGGGTCTCGAGGCTACACCTTC. The encoded protein is CASSAHTGSRGYTF.